This T cell receptor beta chain stems from a study of shared clonotypes between healthy human individuals. Original data processing: Filtering differed since immunoSEQ provided only junctions, with no quality scores. The repertoire was sequenced with immunoSEQ multiplex PCR; TCRdb's copy has only in-frame clones and lacks some. Clonal size and the V and J genes are those of that table, whereas D and trimming came from the DNA. The sample holds hundreds of thousands of clones, just over 90% seen once. Study-level points and caveats: In general, naive subsets displayed greater estimated richness than memory subsets did. Shared across four donors were around 5% of the naive CD4 clonotypes. Generation probabilities of non-shared clonotypes were lower (relative to those shared by all four donors).

To note about this clone: Its antigen is as yet unknown.

Naive CD8 isolation took CD45RO-negative cells positively selected for CCR7 and excluded terminally differentiated effector memory CD45RA+ cells. This TCR was sampled from a man in his thirties or forties in good health. Sequenced input: naive CD8+ T cells sorted from blood.

In DNA form, the CDR3 reads TGTGCCAGCAGAGATACAGGGTCAGATGGGTATGGCTACACCTTC. Translated: CASRDTGSDGYGYTF. The gene calls are TRBV9 and TRBJ1-2; a weak D match, TRBD1 (6 bases). In germline, CDR1 is SGDLS, CDR2 YYNGEE. Trimming stripped 5 bases from V and 5 bases from J, with 19 bases between. The CDR3 spans 15 residues.